A selection of T cell receptor beta chains follows, all from one sample in a study of regulatory T cells in long-lasting Graves disease. A single record per CDR3 protein comes from TCRdb applying MiXCR to the multiplex PCR reads. The data show about 380,000 distinct CDR3 sequences, around a sixth seen once. The specimen was peripheral blood mononuclear cells (PBMCs), collected at new diagnosis, from a patient treated with antithyroid drugs. Receptor source: a female donor with Graves disease. Both conserved end residues are part of each CDR3.

V gene	J gene	CDR3 protein
TRBV28	TRBJ1-5	CASSLQGNYYQPQHF
TRBV19	TRBJ1-3	CASSPPYRVGPDTIYF
TRBV29-1	TRBJ1-2	CSVGGTDRGNGYTF
TRBV7-9	TRBJ2-1	CASSLVSLGGLVDEQFF
TRBV19	TRBJ2-5	CASRDRGLETQYF
TRBV5-1	TRBJ1-1	CASSLAQVNTEAFF
TRBV20-1	TRBJ1-1	CSAGGNTEAFF
TRBV12-3/TRBV12-4	TRBJ2-5	CASSGLGETQYF
TRBV20-1	TRBJ2-1	CSARTSGPPSYNEQFF
TRBV24-1	TRBJ1-5	CATSFTGWCNQPQHF
TRBV7-8	TRBJ1-1	CVSSGIPRMNTEAFF